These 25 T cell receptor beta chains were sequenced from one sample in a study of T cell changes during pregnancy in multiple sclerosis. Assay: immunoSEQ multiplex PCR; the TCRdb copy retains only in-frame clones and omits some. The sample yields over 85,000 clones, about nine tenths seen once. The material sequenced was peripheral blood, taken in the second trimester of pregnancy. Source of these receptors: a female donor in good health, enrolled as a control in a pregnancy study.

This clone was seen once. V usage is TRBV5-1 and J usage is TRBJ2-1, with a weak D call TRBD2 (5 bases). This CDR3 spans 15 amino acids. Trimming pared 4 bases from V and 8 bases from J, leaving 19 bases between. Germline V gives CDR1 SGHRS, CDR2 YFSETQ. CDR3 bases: TGCGCCAGCAGCCCCGGGGATTTTGGGGTTTATGAGCAGTTCTTC. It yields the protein CASSPGDFGVYEQFF.

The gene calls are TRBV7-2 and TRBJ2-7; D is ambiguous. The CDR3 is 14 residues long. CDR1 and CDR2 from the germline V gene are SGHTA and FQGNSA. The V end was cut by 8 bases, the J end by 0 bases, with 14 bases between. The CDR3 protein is CASSKVRFSYEQYF. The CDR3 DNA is TGTGCCAGCTCTAAAGTGAGATTCTCCTACGAGCAGTACTTC.

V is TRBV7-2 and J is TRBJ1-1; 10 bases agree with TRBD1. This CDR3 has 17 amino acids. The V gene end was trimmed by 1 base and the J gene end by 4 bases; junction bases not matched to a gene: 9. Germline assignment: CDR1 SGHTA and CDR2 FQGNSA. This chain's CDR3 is CASSLGAAGTGATEAFF. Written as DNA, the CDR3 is TGTGCCAGCAGCTTAGGGGCAGCGGGGACAGGGGCCACTGAAGCTTTCTTT.

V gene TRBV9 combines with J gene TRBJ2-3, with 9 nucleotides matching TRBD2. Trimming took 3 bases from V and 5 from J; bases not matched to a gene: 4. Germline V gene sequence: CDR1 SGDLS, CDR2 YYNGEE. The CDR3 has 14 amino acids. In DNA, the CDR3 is TGTGCCAGCAGCGGGGGACTAGCTCGAGATACGCAGTATTTT. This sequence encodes CASSGGLARDTQYF.

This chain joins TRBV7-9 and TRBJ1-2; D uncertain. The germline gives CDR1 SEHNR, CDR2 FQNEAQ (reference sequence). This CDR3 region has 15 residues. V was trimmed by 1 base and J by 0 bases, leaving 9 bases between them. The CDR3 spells CASSLEFAANYGYTF. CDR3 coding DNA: TGTGCCAGCAGCTTAGAATTTGCGGCTAACTATGGCTACACCTTC.

CDR3 region: CATGTGGGQPQHF. DNA of the CDR3: TGTGCCACCGGGACAGGGGGCGGTCAGCCCCAGCATTTT. V is TRBV19 and J is TRBJ1-5, with 12 bases identical to TRBD1. J was trimmed by 6 bases and V by 10 bases; bases with no gene match: 4. Germline CDR1 and CDR2: LNHDA and SQIVND (reference sequence). The CDR3 length is 13 residues.

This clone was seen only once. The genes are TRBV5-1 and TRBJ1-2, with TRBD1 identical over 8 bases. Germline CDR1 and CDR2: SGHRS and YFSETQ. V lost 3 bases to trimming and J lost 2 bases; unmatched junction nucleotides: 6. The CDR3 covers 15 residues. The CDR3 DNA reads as TGCGCCAGCAGCTCGGGACAGGTTGCGAACTATGGCTACACCTTC. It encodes CASSSGQVANYGYTF.

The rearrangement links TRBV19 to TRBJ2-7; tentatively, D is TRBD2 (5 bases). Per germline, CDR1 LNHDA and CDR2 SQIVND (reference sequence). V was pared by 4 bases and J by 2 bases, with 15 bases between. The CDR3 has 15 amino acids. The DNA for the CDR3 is TGTGCCAGTAGTACGTCAGGCCACGGGGCCTACGAGCAGTACTTC. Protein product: CASSTSGHGAYEQYF. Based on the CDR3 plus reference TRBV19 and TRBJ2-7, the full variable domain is DGGITQSPKYLFRKEGQNVTLSCEQNLNHDAMYWYRQDPGQGLRLIYYSQIVNDFQKGDIAEGYSVSREKKESFPLTVTSAQKNPTAFYLCASSTSGHGAYEQYFGPGTRLTVT.

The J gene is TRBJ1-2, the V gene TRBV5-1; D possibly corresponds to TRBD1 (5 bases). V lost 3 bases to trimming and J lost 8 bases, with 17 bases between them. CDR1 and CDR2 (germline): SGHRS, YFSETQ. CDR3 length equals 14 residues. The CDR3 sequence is CASSSGLGQGGYTF. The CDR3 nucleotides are TGCGCCAGCAGCTCCGGTCTGGGGCAGGGCGGCTACACCTTC.

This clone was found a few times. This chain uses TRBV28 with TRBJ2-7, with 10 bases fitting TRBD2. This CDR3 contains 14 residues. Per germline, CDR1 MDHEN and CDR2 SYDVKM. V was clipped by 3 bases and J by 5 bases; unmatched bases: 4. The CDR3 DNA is TGTGCCAGCAGTTTGAGCGGGAGGGTCCACGAGCAGTACTTC. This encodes CASSLSGRVHEQYF.

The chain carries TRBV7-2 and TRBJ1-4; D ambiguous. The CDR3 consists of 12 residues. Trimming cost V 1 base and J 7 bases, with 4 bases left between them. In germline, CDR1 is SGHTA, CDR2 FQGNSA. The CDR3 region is CASSLVREKLFF. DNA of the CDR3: TGTGCCAGCAGCTTAGTCCGTGAAAAACTGTTTTTT.

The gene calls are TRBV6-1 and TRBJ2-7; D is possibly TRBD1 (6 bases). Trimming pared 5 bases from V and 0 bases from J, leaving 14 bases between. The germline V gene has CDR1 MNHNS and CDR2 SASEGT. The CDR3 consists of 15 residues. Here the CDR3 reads CASSSRTDYSYEQYF. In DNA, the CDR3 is TGTGCCAGCAGTTCCCGGACAGACTACTCCTACGAGCAGTACTTC.

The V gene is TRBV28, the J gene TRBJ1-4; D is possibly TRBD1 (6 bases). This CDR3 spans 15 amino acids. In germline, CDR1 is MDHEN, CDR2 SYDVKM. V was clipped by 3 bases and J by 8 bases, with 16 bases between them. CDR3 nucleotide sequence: TGTGCCAGCAGTTTGGGAGGGGGGAGGAAGGAAAAACTGTTTTTT. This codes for CASSLGGGRKEKLFF.

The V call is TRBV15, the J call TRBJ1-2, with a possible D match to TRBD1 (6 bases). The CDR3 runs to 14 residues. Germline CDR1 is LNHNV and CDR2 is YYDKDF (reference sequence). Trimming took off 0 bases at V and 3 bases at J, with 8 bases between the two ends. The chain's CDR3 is CATSREPGDYGYTF. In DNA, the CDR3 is TGTGCCACCAGCAGAGAACCAGGGGACTATGGCTACACCTTC.

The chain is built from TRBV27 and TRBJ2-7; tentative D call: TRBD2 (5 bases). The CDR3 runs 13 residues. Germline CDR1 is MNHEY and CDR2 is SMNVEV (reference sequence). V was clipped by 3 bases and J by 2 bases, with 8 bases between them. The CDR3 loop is CASSLGDAYEQYF. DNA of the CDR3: TGTGCCAGCAGTTTGGGAGATGCCTACGAGCAGTACTTC.

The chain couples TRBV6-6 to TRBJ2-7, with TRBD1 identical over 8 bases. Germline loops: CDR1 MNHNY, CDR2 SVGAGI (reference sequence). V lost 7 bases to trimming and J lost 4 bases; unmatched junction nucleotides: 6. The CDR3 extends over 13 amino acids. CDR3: CASIGQGSYEQYF. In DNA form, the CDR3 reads TGTGCCAGCATCGGACAGGGATCGTACGAGCAGTACTTC.

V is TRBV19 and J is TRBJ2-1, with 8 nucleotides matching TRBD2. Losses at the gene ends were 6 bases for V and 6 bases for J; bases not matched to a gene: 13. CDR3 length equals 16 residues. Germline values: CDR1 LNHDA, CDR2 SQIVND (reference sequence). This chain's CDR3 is CASRFSGGVLSNEQFF. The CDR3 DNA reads TGTGCCAGTAGATTTTCGGGGGGGGTCCTCTCCAATGAGCAGTTCTTC.

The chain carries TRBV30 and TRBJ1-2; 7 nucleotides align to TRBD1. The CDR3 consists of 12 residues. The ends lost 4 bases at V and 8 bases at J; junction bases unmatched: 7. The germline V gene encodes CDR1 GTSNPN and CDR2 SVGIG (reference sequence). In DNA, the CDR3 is TGTGCCTGGATTAACAGGGGTCGCGGCTACACCTTC. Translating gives CAWINRGRGYTF.

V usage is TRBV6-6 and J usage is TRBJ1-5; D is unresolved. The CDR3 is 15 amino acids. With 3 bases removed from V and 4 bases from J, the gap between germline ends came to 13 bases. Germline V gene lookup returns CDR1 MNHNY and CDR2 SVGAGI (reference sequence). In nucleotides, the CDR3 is TGTGCCAGCAGTTATGGGAGGAGTCGAAATCAGCCCCAGCATTTT. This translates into CASSYGRSRNQPQHF.

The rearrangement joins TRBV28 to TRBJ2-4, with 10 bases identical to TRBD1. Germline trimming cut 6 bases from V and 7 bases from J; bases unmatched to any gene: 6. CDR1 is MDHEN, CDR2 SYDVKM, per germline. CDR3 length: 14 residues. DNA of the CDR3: TGTGCCAGCAGGGGACCGGGACAGGGGAACATTCAGTACTTC. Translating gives CASRGPGQGNIQYF.

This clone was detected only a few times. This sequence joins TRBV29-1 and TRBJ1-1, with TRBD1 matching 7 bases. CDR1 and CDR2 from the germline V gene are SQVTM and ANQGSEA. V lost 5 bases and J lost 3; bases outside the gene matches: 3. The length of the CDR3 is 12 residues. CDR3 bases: TGCAGCGTTCTTGACAGGGACACTGAAGCTTTCTTT. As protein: CSVLDRDTEAFF.

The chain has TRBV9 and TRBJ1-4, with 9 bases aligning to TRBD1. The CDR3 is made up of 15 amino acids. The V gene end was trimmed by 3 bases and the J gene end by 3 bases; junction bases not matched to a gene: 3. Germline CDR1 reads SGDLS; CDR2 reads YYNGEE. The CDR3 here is CASSADRGSNEKLFF. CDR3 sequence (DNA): TGTGCCAGCAGCGCGGACAGGGGTTCTAATGAAAAACTGTTTTTT.

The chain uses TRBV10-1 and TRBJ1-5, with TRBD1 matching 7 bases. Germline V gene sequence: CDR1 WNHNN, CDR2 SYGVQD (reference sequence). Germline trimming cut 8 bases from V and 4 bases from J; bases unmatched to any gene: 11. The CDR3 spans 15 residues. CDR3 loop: CASGVMTGRNQPQHF. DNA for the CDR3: TGCGCCAGCGGCGTAATGACAGGGCGAAATCAGCCCCAGCATTTT.

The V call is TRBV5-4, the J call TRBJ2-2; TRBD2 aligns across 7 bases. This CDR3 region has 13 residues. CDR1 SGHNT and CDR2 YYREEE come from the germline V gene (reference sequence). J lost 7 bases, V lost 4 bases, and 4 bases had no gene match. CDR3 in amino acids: CASSGGGSGELFF. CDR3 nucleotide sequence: TGTGCCAGCAGCGGGGGGGGAAGCGGGGAGCTGTTTTTT.

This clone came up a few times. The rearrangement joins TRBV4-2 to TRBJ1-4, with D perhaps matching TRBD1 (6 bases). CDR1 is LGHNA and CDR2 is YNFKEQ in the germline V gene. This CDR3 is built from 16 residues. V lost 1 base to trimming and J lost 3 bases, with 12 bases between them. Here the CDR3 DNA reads TGTGCCAGCAGCCAAGTTTTCGGACAGTCTAATGAAAAACTGTTTTTT. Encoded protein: CASSQVFGQSNEKLFF.